This is a list of T cell receptor beta chains from one sample in a study of CD8+ T cells in alopecia areata. Data came from immunoSEQ multiplex PCR; TCRdb stores just in-frame clones and leaves some out. The data contain approximately 210,000 clones, over 40% of them seen just once; the ten biggest clones take up 2% to 3%. This material consisted of CD4+ T cells sorted from blood, taken at approximately week 36, from a patient treated with tofacitinib. These receptors were collected from a human donor with alopecia areata. Both conserved end residues are part of each CDR3. A D gene is named only where the DNA matches it firmly. Some rows mark clone size as missing; the rest say once, few, many or name a class of expanded clone.

size: NA
V: TRBV30
J: TRBJ1-3
D: TRBD1
DNA: TGTGCCTGGAGTGTAGGGACAGGGTCTGGAAACACCATATATTTT
CDR3: CAWSVGTGSGNTIYF

size: NA
V: TRBV5-1
J: TRBJ2-2
D: NA
DNA: TGCGCCAGCAGCGTGGGGACAAACACCGGGGAGCTGTTTTTT
CDR3: CASSVGTNTGELFF

size: NA
V: TRBV5-1
J: TRBJ2-5
D: NA
DNA: TGCGCCAGCAGCTTGAGGACGGGGGAGACCCAGTACTTC
CDR3: CASSLRTGETQYF

size: NA
V: TRBV27
J: TRBJ1-5
D: NA
DNA: TGTGCCAGCAGTTTACTGCAGAATCAGCCCCAGCATTTT
CDR3: CASSLLQNQPQHF

size: NA
V: TRBV7-2
J: TRBJ2-7
D: TRBD2
DNA: TGTGCCAGCAGCCGCGGGACTAGCGGCTCCTACGAGCAGTACTTC
CDR3: CASSRGTSGSYEQYF

size: few
V: TRBV15
J: TRBJ2-3
D: TRBD1
DNA: TGTGCCACCAGTGGGACAGGGAGCACAGATACGCAGTATTTT
CDR3: CATSGTGSTDTQYF

size: NA
V: TRBV23-1
J: TRBJ1-3
D: NA
DNA: TGCGCCAGCAGTCAAGGGTTTGGAAACACCATATATTTT
CDR3: CASSQGFGNTIYF

size: NA
V: TRBV28
J: TRBJ2-3
D: TRBD2
DNA: TGTGCCAGCACTGGTCTCGGGAGGGCCCAAGATACGCAGTATTTT
CDR3: CASTGLGRAQDTQYF

size: NA
V: TRBV6-5
J: TRBJ2-7
D: TRBD2
DNA: TGTGCCAGCAGTTCCCAGCTAGCGGGAGTTCTCGAGCAGTACTTC
CDR3: CASSSQLAGVLEQYF

size: NA
V: TRBV15
J: TRBJ2-5
D: TRBD2
DNA: TGTGCCACCGTGACTAGCGGGAAAGAGACCCAGTACTTC
CDR3: CATVTSGKETQYF

size: NA
V: TRBV6-5
J: TRBJ2-1
D: NA
DNA: TGTGCCAGCAGTCGACGCGGTGAGCAGTTCTTC
CDR3: CASSRRGEQFF

size: NA
V: TRBV29-1
J: TRBJ2-6
D: TRBD1
DNA: TGCAGCGTGGGGGACAGGGGGCTTGGGGCCAACGTCCTGACTTTC
CDR3: CSVGDRGLGANVLTF

size: NA
V: TRBV30
J: TRBJ2-7
D: NA
DNA: TGTGCCGGAACCCAACTACGACAGATTTACGAGCAGTACTTC
CDR3: CAGTQLRQIYEQYF

size: NA
V: TRBV27
J: TRBJ2-7
D: NA
DNA: TGTGCCAGCAGCTCGCCCCGGGCTCAGCAGGAGCAGTACTTC
CDR3: CASSSPRAQQEQYF

size: NA
V: TRBV9
J: TRBJ2-2
D: NA
DNA: TGTGCCAGCAGCGGGGCCCCTTCGAGGAAAACCGGGGAGCTGTTTTTT
CDR3: CASSGAPSRKTGELFF

size: NA
V: TRBV7-9
J: TRBJ1-1
D: NA
DNA: TGTGCCAGCAGCTCGAATTTTATAACAGGGACGTCCAACACTGAAGCTTTCTTT
CDR3: CASSSNFITGTSNTEAFF

size: few
V: TRBV30
J: TRBJ2-7
D: NA
DNA: TGTGCCTGGAGCGGATCGTCCGTAGAGCAGTACTTC
CDR3: CAWSGSSVEQYF

size: once
V: TRBV19
J: TRBJ1-5
D: NA
DNA: TGTGCCAGCAGGGGACACCTGTTGGGGTCCAATCAGCCCCAGCATTTT
CDR3: CASRGHLLGSNQPQHF

size: few
V: TRBV29-1
J: TRBJ1-2
D: NA
DNA: TGCAGCGCCGAAACGGGGGGCTTGGTTGGCTACACCTTC
CDR3: CSAETGGLVGYTF

size: NA
V: TRBV4-3
J: TRBJ2-1
D: TRBD2
DNA: TGCGCCAGCAGCCAAGCAAGGGGTATAGCGGGAGGATACAATGAGCAGTTCTTC
CDR3: CASSQARGIAGGYNEQFF

size: NA
V: TRBV30
J: TRBJ1-5
D: NA
DNA: TGTGCCTGGAAACTCGGTCAGCCCCAGCATTTT
CDR3: CAWKLGQPQHF

size: NA
V: TRBV27
J: TRBJ2-2
D: TRBD1
DNA: TGTGCCAGCAGTACTTCCAGGGGGTTCACCGGGGAGCTGTTTTTT
CDR3: CASSTSRGFTGELFF

size: few
V: TRBV2
J: TRBJ1-3
D: NA
DNA: TGTGCCAGCCTACCGGGAACGAGCTCTGGAAACACCATATATTTT
CDR3: CASLPGTSSGNTIYF

size: NA
V: TRBV11-2
J: TRBJ2-7
D: NA
DNA: TGTGCCAGCAGCTTAGATAGCCAGGGGGAGGTCTCCTACGAGCAGTACTTC
CDR3: CASSLDSQGEVSYEQYF

size: NA
V: TRBV30
J: TRBJ2-5
D: TRBD2
DNA: TGTGCCTGGACCTTGACTAGCGGGAGTGTAGAGACCCAGTACTTC
CDR3: CAWTLTSGSVETQYF

size: NA
V: TRBV10-3
J: TRBJ2-7
D: NA
DNA: TGTGCCATCAGCGCCTCACAGGTATCAGATGAGCAGTACTTC
CDR3: CAISASQVSDEQYF

size: few
V: TRBV30
J: TRBJ1-2
D: NA
DNA: TGTGCCTGGAGTCCGACTGGCACAAGGGGGTATGGCTACACCTTC
CDR3: CAWSPTGTRGYGYTF

size: NA
V: TRBV7-8
J: TRBJ1-2
D: TRBD1
DNA: TGTGCCAGCAGCTCTTTTACAGGGGACAATGGCTACACCTTC
CDR3: CASSSFTGDNGYTF

size: few
V: TRBV30
J: TRBJ1-5
D: TRBD1
DNA: TGTGCCTGGGAGGAACCCGACAGGGTTCTTTCTCAGCCCCAGCATTTT
CDR3: CAWEEPDRVLSQPQHF

size: NA
V: TRBV7-8
J: TRBJ1-2
D: NA
DNA: TGTGCCAGCAGCTCCCGGGAGGGAGCCTATGGCTACACCTTC
CDR3: CASSSREGAYGYTF

size: few
V: TRBV5-4
J: TRBJ2-7
D: TRBD1
DNA: TGTGCCAGCAGCTTGGGGGGACAGGATCTCGAGCAGTACTTC
CDR3: CASSLGGQDLEQYF

size: once
V: TRBV4-2
J: TRBJ2-1
D: TRBD2
DNA: TGTGCCAGCAGCCAAGGAGCGGGAGGGCCCTACAATGAGCAGTTCTTC
CDR3: CASSQGAGGPYNEQFF

size: NA
V: TRBV10-3
J: TRBJ1-2
D: NA
DNA: TGTGCCATCAGTGAGTCGGTGGCGAGGGGCTACACCTTC
CDR3: CAISESVARGYTF

size: NA
V: TRBV4-2
J: TRBJ2-5
D: TRBD2
DNA: TGTGCCAGCAGCCGGGGTAGCGGGGACCTCAAGAGACCCCAGTACTTC
CDR3: CASSRGSGDLKRPQYF

size: NA
V: TRBV27
J: TRBJ1-2
D: TRBD1
DNA: TGTGCCAGCAGTGCCTGGACAGGAAAAGCTAACTATGGCTACACCTTC
CDR3: CASSAWTGKANYGYTF

size: NA
V: TRBV5-6
J: TRBJ1-2
D: NA
DNA: TGTGCCAGCAGCTTAAGGGGGGCTGTTTATGGCTACACCTTC
CDR3: CASSLRGAVYGYTF

size: NA
V: TRBV5-6
J: TRBJ2-5
D: TRBD2
DNA: TGTGCCAGCAGCCCGGGACTAGCGGGGGGGGTGGCAGAGACCCAGTACTTC
CDR3: CASSPGLAGGVAETQYF

size: once
V: TRBV10-3
J: TRBJ2-3
D: NA
DNA: TGTGCCATCAGTCCGGACAGCACAGATACGCAGTATTTT
CDR3: CAISPDSTDTQYF

size: few
V: TRBV23-1
J: TRBJ2-1
D: NA
DNA: TGCGCCAGCAGTCTGGGGGAGGCTAGCTACAATGAGCAGTTCTTC
CDR3: CASSLGEASYNEQFF

size: few
V: TRBV11-2
J: TRBJ2-1
D: NA
DNA: TGTGCCAGCAGCTTAAAGGGCCTCACCTACAATGAGCAGTTCTTC
CDR3: CASSLKGLTYNEQFF

size: NA
V: TRBV9
J: TRBJ1-2
D: NA
DNA: TGTGCCAGCACCCCGGGCGCCAATTTGGTCCCGGCGGGTGGCTACACCTTC
CDR3: CASTPGANLVPAGGYTF

size: NA
V: TRBV7-2
J: TRBJ2-7
D: NA
DNA: TGTGCCAGCAGCTTAGTGGCCGGCTACGAGCAGTACTTC
CDR3: CASSLVAGYEQYF

size: NA
V: TRBV7-2
J: TRBJ2-5
D: NA
DNA: TGTGCCAGCAGCTTAGCGGGGCAGGGAGAGACCCAGTACTTC
CDR3: CASSLAGQGETQYF

size: NA
V: TRBV29-1
J: TRBJ1-1
D: NA
DNA: TGCAGCACAACTTTGACGGGGAACACTGAAGCTTTCTTT
CDR3: CSTTLTGNTEAFF

size: few
V: TRBV2
J: TRBJ2-3
D: NA
DNA: TGTGCCAGCAAGGTGGGGAGTAGCACAGATACGCAGTATTTT
CDR3: CASKVGSSTDTQYF

size: NA
V: TRBV5-1
J: TRBJ1-1
D: NA
DNA: TGCGCCAGCAGCTTTGGGGTAGAAGCTTTCTTT
CDR3: CASSFGVEAFF

size: NA
V: TRBV30
J: TRBJ2-7
D: NA
DNA: TGTGCCTGGAGTGGCGGGACTGATTACGAGCAGTACTTC
CDR3: CAWSGGTDYEQYF

size: NA
V: TRBV29-1
J: TRBJ2-5
D: TRBD2
DNA: TGCAGCGTTGAGCGGGGGGACTATGAGGAGACCCAGTACTTC
CDR3: CSVERGDYEETQYF

size: NA
V: TRBV29-1
J: TRBJ2-1
D: NA
DNA: TGCAGCGTTGAATACAATGAGCAGTTCTTC
CDR3: CSVEYNEQFF

size: few
V: TRBV30
J: TRBJ1-1
D: TRBD1
DNA: TGTGCCTGGACGGGACAGGGCAATTTTGAAGCTTTCTTT
CDR3: CAWTGQGNFEAFF

size: few
V: TRBV29-1
J: TRBJ2-7
D: NA
DNA: TGCAGCGTTGAAGATCCGGGTGTTTGGCCGAGGGAGCAGTACTTC
CDR3: CSVEDPGVWPREQYF

size: few
V: TRBV2
J: TRBJ1-5
D: NA
DNA: TGTGCCAGCATTTCGGATAGCAATCAGCCCCAGCATTTT
CDR3: CASISDSNQPQHF

size: NA
V: TRBV10-3
J: TRBJ2-7
D: NA
DNA: TGTGCCATCAGTGAGTCTGGCGAGCAGTACTTC
CDR3: CAISESGEQYF